The clone carrying this T cell receptor beta chain was counted at least ten times. Its antigen remains unidentified. The TCRbeta library incorporated unique molecular identifiers. TCRdb itself ran the PCR reads through MiXCR, one entry per CDR3 protein. The table shows fewer than 700,000 distinct CDR3 sequences, with approximately 13% occurring only once. This sample was included in a study of T-cell reconstitution after alpha-beta-depleted transplantation in children. Germline V gene lookup returns CDR1 DFQATT and CDR2 SNEGSKA (reference sequence). J gave up 7 bases and V 3 bases, and 6 bases lay outside the gene matches. The CDR3 consists of 13 residues. The study's findings and limits: About two months after transplant, alpha-beta T cells reportedly came from several hundred expanded graft clones. T cells produced anew were the main source of T-cell counts and diversity one year after transplant. The study traced high day-60 TCRbeta diversity in some patients to surviving recipient T cells and thymic progenitors.

The source is a male patient younger than 18 who had a stem cell transplant for acute myeloid leukemia, so the T cells may come from the graft donor. Here the sequenced sample was PBMCs, mostly from graft donor cells, taken 360 days after TCRalphabeta/CD19-depleted stem cell transplant. The chain is built from TRBV20-1 and TRBJ1-5; 7 bases align to TRBD1. CDR3 loop: CSASPDRAQPQHF. CDR3 DNA: TGCAGTGCTAGTCCCGACAGGGCCCAGCCCCAGCATTTT.